Listed below are T cell receptor beta chains from one sample, sequenced in a study of cytomegalovirus exposure and HLA in healthy donors. Sequencing used immunoSEQ multiplex PCR; TCRdb keeps in-frame clones, though not all of them. This sample has about 160,000 clones, with roughly four fifths found just once. Source material: PBMCs. All receptors come from a man aged 50-59 years in good health and CMV-seropositive. CDR3s include the opening cysteine and the closing phenylalanine or tryptophan. A D gene is named only where the DNA matches it firmly. Clone size is stated in some rows and not others, as once, few, many or a class when expanded.

v_gene	d_gene	abundance	j_gene	CDR3aa	CDR3nt
TRBV7-3	TRBD2	-	TRBJ2-5	CASSLLSGSLQETQYF	TGTGCCAGCAGCTTGCTTAGCGGGAGTCTCCAAGAGACCCAGTACTTC
TRBV28	-	few	TRBJ2-1	CASSLVLGTGRYNEQFF	TGTGCCAGCAGTTTGGTCCTGGGAACAGGGCGATACAATGAGCAGTTCTTC
TRBV10-3	TRBD1	once	TRBJ2-3	CAVTGTGGIASTDTQYF	TGTGCCGTAACCGGGACAGGGGGCATCGCTAGCACAGATACGCAGTATTTT
TRBV27	TRBD2	-	TRBJ2-7	CASSPNLAAYEQYF	TGTGCCAGCAGTCCCAATCTAGCGGCCTACGAGCAGTACTTC
TRBV9	-	once	TRBJ2-7	CASSGELRESLYEQYF	TGTGCCAGCAGCGGGGAGTTGAGGGAGAGTCTCTACGAGCAGTACTTC
TRBV9	-	-	TRBJ2-3	CASSVVGADTQYF	TGTGCCAGCAGCGTAGTAGGAGCAGATACGCAGTATTTT
TRBV5-1	-	-	TRBJ2-2	CASSAEAAYTGELFF	TGCGCCAGCAGCGCCGAGGCAGCTTACACCGGGGAGCTGTTTTTT
TRBV29-1	-	-	TRBJ2-3	CSVEMAGRPTDTQYF	TGCAGCGTTGAAATGGCGGGGCGTCCCACAGATACGCAGTATTTT
TRBV5-4	TRBD2	few	TRBJ2-1	CASSFEIAGGFGEQFF	TGTGCCAGCAGCTTTGAAATAGCGGGAGGCTTTGGGGAGCAGTTCTTC
TRBV2	TRBD2	few	TRBJ2-2	CASSRLAGGHGTGELFF	TGTGCCAGCAGCCGACTAGCGGGGGGGCACGGCACCGGGGAGCTGTTTTTT
TRBV7-7	TRBD2	few	TRBJ2-1	CASSRGRGGLDEQFF	TGTGCTAGCAGCCGGGGGCGGGGGGGCCTCGATGAGCAGTTCTTC
TRBV4-2	-	-	TRBJ2-7	CASSQVAESYEQYF	TGTGCCAGCAGCCAAGTTGCGGAATCCTACGAGCAGTACTTC
TRBV14	-	-	TRBJ2-1	CASSQGSDYYNEQFF	TGTGCCAGCAGCCAAGGCAGCGATTACTACAATGAGCAGTTCTTC
TRBV5-4	-	-	TRBJ2-2	CASSPQGFGELFF	TGTGCCAGCAGCCCGCAGGGGTTCGGGGAGCTGTTTTTT
TRBV6-5	-	-	TRBJ1-2	CASSYGTIGGYTF	TGTGCCAGCAGTTATGGGACAATAGGGGGCTACACCTTC
TRBV7-9	TRBD1	-	TRBJ2-7	CASNTGTGFYEQYF	TGTGCCAGCAACACAGGGACAGGGTTCTACGAGCAGTACTTC
TRBV5-6	-	once	TRBJ2-5	CASSLGLGVGETQYF	TGTGCCAGCAGCTTGGGGTTAGGGGTCGGCGAGACCCAGTACTTC
TRBV9	TRBD1	-	TRBJ2-5	CASSARTGGNARETQYF	TGTGCCAGCAGCGCCCGGACAGGGGGTAACGCGAGGGAGACCCAGTACTTC
TRBV19	-	-	TRBJ1-1	CASSMFGGMNTEAFF	TGTGCCAGTAGTATGTTTGGGGGGATGAACACTGAAGCTTTCTTT
TRBV6-1	-	few	TRBJ2-1	CASSEAQQGGVKFF	TGTGCCAGCAGTGAAGCGCAGCAGGGTGGAGTAAAGTTCTTC
TRBV30	-	-	TRBJ1-5	CAWTSNSGGKQPQHF	TGTGCCTGGACCTCCAACTCCGGGGGAAAGCAGCCCCAGCATTTT
TRBV9	-	-	TRBJ2-2	CASSVAQYGELFF	TGTGCCAGCAGCGTAGCTCAGTATGGGGAGCTGTTTTTT
TRBV5-1	TRBD1	-	TRBJ2-7	CASSGGQTYEQYF	TGCGCCAGCAGTGGGGGACAGACGTACGAGCAGTACTTC
TRBV9	-	-	TRBJ2-3	CASSVGAGHTDTQYF	TGTGCCAGCAGCGTAGGGGCGGGTCACACAGATACGCAGTATTTT
TRBV28	TRBD2	-	TRBJ2-1	CASSFSLAGFYDEQFF	TGTGCCAGCAGTTTTAGCCTAGCGGGGTTTTACGATGAGCAGTTCTTC
TRBV19	-	-	TRBJ1-5	CASSIDAGGDQPQHF	TGTGCCAGTAGTATTGATGCGGGGGGGGATCAGCCCCAGCATTTT